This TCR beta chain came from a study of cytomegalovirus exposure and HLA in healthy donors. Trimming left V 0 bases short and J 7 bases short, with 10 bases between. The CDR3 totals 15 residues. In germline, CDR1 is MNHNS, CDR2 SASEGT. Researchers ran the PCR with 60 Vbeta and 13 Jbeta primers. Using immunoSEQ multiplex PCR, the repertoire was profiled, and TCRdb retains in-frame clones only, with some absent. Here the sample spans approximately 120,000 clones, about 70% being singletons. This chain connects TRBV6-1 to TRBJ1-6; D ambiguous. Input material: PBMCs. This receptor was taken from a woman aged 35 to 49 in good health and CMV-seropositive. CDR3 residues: CASSEAGQMNSPLHF. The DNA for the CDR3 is TGTGCCAGCAGTGAAGCGGGCCAAATGAATTCACCCCTCCACTTT.